The next 6 T cell receptor beta chains were all read from a single sample in a study of vaccination and CD4 T cells after COVID-19. The Oncomine TCR Beta short-read assay was what sequenced the DNA obtained from cultured CD4+ T cells. TCRdb analysed the PCR reads with MiXCR anew, one entry per CDR3 protein. This repertoire shows under 25,000 distinct CDR3 sequences, 40% found once; its top ten account for more than 7%. Specified treatment: approximately nine-day PBMC culture with coronavirus spike peptide pools or control peptides (ViraFEST assay). The antigens of these receptors remain unknown. The input for sequencing was CD4+ T cells from blood, cultured in vitro, taken after SARS-CoV-2 vaccination. The receptors were gathered from a human donor who had recovered from COVID-19.

A word on this clonotype: The junction departs from germline at one end; a sequencing error may be responsible. The CDR3 loop reads CASGIGGANCGYTF. The CDR3 coding sequence is TGTGCCAGCGGCATTGGGGGGGCTAACTGTGGCTACACCTTC. The chain combines TRBV6-1 with TRBJ1-2; D may be TRBD1 (6 bases). The CDR3 has 14 residues. Looked up from germline, CDR1 is MNHNS and CDR2 is SASEGT.

The chain has TRBV7-3 and TRBJ2-2; weak D call: TRBD1 (5 bases). Germline V CDR1 and CDR2: SGHTA, FQGTGA. The CDR3 totals 15 residues. V lost 0 bases and J 0 bases, leaving 5 bases between the germline ends. CDR3 DNA sequence: TGTGCCAGCAGCTTAACAGGGGCGAACACCGGGGAGCTGTTTTTT. Its translation is CASSLTGANTGELFF.

The rearrangement links TRBV7-8 to TRBJ1-2, with D unresolved. The germline CDR1 and CDR2 sequences are SGHVS and FQNEAQ. Trimming removed 0 bases at V and 0 bases at J, with 2 bases between. This CDR3 comprises 13 residues. CDR3 residues: CASSLATNYGYTF. CDR3 coding DNA: TGTGCCAGCAGCTTAGCAACTAACTATGGCTACACCTTC.

A note on this clonotype: At one boundary the junction diverges from the germline segment, which might be a read error. V usage is TRBV5-1 and J usage is TRBJ2-3; tentatively, D is TRBD1 (6 bases). The CDR3 extends over 13 amino acids. Germline V gene data show CDR1 as SGHRS and CDR2 as YFSETQ. The CDR3 DNA reads as TGCGCCACCAGCCCAGGGGGCACAGATACGCAGTATTTT. It codes for CATSPGGTDTQYF.

A few counts support this clonotype. The chain links TRBV20-1 to TRBJ2-3; 8 bases match TRBD2. Germline CDR1 is DFQATT and CDR2 is SNEGSKA (reference sequence). The CDR3 sequence is 18 residues long. V lost 0 bases to trimming and J lost 4 bases; unmatched junction nucleotides: 15. The DNA of the CDR3 is TGCAGTGCTAGAGATTATGGTGACATGAGCGGGAGTCCAGATACGCAGTATTTT. Translation gives CSARDYGDMSGSPDTQYF.

The V and J genes are TRBV11-3 and TRBJ1-2, with 7 bases fitting TRBD1. CDR1 is SGHNT and CDR2 is YENEEA in the germline V gene. The junction had 14 bases not matched to a gene; V was cut back by 5 bases and J by 2 bases. The CDR3 extends over 17 amino acids. For the CDR3, the DNA is TGTGCCAGCAGCCTAGGAGGCCACAGGGGATACAACTATGGCTACACCTTC. Residues: CASSLGGHRGYNYGYTF. The variable domain in full, with the rest retrieved from reference TRBV11-3 and TRBJ1-2, is EAGVVQSPRYKIIEKKQPVAFWCNPISGHNTLYWYLQNLGQGPELLIRYENEEAVDDSQLPKDRFSAERLKGVDSTLKIQPAELGDSAVYLCASSLGGHRGYNYGYTFGSGTRLTVV.